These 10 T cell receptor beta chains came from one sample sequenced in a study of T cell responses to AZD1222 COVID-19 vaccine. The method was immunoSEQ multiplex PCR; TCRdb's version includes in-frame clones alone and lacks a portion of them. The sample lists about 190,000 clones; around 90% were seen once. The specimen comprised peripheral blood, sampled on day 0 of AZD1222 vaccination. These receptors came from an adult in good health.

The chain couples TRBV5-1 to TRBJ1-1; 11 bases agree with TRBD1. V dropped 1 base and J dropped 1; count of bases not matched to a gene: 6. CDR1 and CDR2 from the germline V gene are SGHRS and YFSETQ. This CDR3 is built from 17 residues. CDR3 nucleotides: TGCGCCAGCAGCTTGAGGGGACAGGGGGTCGGGAACACTGAAGCTTTCTTT. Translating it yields CASSLRGQGVGNTEAFF.

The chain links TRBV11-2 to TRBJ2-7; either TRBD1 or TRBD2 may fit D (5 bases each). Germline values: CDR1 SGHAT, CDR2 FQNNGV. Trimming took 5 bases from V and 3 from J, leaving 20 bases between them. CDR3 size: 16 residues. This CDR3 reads CASSVDGSDRYYEQYF. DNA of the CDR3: TGTGCCAGCAGCGTGGATGGTAGCGACAGATACTACGAGCAGTACTTC.

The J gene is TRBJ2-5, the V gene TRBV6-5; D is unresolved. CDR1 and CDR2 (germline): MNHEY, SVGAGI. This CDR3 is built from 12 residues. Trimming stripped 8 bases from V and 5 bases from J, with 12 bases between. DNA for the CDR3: TGTGCCAGCCTTGGGTCCTCGGAGACCCAGTACTTC. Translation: CASLGSSETQYF.

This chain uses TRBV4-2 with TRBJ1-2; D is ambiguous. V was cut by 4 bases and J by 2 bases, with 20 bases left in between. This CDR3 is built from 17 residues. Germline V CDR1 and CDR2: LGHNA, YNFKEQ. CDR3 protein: CASSPNINRIANYGYTF. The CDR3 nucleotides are TGTGCCAGCAGCCCCAATATCAACCGGATAGCGAACTATGGCTACACCTTC.

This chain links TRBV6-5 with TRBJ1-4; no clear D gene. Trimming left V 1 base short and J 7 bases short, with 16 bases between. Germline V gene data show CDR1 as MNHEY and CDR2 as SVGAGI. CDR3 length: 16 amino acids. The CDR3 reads CASSYFLGRRVEKLFF. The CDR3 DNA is TGTGCCAGCAGTTACTTCTTAGGGCGTCGGGTTGAAAAACTGTTTTTT.

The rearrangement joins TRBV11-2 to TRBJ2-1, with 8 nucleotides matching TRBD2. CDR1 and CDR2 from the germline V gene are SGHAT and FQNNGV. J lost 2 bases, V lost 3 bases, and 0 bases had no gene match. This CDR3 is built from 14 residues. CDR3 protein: CASSFSGAYNEQFF. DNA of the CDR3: TGTGCCAGCAGCTTTAGCGGGGCCTACAATGAGCAGTTCTTC.

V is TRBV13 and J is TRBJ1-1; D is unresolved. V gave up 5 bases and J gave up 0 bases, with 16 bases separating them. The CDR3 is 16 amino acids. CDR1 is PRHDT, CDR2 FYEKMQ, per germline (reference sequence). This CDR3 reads CASSAPSLSVNTEAFF. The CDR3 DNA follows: TGTGCCAGCAGCGCCCCCTCTTTATCCGTGAACACTGAAGCTTTCTTT.

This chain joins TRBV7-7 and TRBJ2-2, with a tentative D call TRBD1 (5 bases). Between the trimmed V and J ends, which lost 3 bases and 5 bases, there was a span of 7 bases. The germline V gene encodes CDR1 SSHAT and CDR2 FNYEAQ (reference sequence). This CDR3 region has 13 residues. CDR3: CASSFRETGELFF. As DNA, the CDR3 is TGTGCCAGCAGCTTCAGGGAAACCGGGGAGCTGTTTTTT.

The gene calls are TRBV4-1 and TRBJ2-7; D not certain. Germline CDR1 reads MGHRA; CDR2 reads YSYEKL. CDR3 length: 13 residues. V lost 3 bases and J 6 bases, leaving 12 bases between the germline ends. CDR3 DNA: TGCGCCAGCAGCCATGTGGTGCCATCCGAGCAGTACTTC. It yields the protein CASSHVVPSEQYF.

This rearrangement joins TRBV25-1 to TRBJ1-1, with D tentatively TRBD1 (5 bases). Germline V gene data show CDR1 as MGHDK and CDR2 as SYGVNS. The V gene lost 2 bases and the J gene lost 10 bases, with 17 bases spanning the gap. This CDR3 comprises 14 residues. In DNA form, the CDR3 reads TGTGCCAGCAGTGAAGGAGGCAGGGCGGGATTAGCTTTCTTT. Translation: CASSEGGRAGLAFF. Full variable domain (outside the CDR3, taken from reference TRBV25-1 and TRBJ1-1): EADIYQTPRYLVIGTGKKITLECSQTMGHDKMYWYQQDPGMELHLIHYSYGVNSTEKGDLSSESTVSRIRTEHFPLTLESARPSHTSQYLCASSEGGRAGLAFFGQGTRLTVV.